These T cell receptor beta chains were read from a single sample in a study of blood T cell repertoires in COVID-19. Clones were sequenced by immunoSEQ multiplex PCR, and TCRdb holds only the in-frame ones, with some missing. The table has fewer than 150,000 clones, roughly 85% seen once; the top ten hold less than 3.5%. Sequencing used peripheral blood. Source of these receptors: a man in his forties with acute or convalescent COVID-19. Both conserved end residues are trimmed from each CDR3. A D gene is named only where the DNA matches it firmly.

j_call: TRBJ1-5; v_call: TRBV5-1; d_call: TRBD1; cdr3_aa: ASSWANRDSRTQPQH
j_call: TRBJ2-7; v_call: TRBV16; d_call: -; cdr3_aa: ASSEEGEQY
j_call: TRBJ1-1; v_call: TRBV2; d_call: TRBD1; cdr3_aa: ASSETGYGEAF
j_call: TRBJ2-6; v_call: TRBV9; d_call: TRBD2; cdr3_aa: ASSLLPGGSGANVLT
j_call: TRBJ2-7; v_call: TRBV11-2; d_call: -; cdr3_aa: ASSFLGGLDYEQY
j_call: TRBJ1-6; v_call: TRBV2; d_call: TRBD1; cdr3_aa: ASSRDRDNSPLH
j_call: TRBJ2-5; v_call: TRBV6-1; d_call: -; cdr3_aa: ASSDRLWVETQY
j_call: TRBJ1-1; v_call: TRBV5-1; d_call: TRBD1; cdr3_aa: ASSLVSGQASFGAF
j_call: TRBJ2-5; v_call: TRBV20-1; d_call: -; cdr3_aa: SASSRGKETQY
j_call: TRBJ1-2; v_call: TRBV7-2; d_call: -; cdr3_aa: ASSPRDYGYT
j_call: TRBJ2-7; v_call: TRBV2; d_call: TRBD2; cdr3_aa: ASRPLSGGAYEQY
j_call: TRBJ2-6; v_call: TRBV5-1; d_call: -; cdr3_aa: ASSEGSGANVLT
j_call: TRBJ1-1; v_call: TRBV19; d_call: -; cdr3_aa: ASLTGPNTEAF
j_call: TRBJ1-5; v_call: TRBV5-1; d_call: -; cdr3_aa: ASSLDGGSNQPQH
j_call: TRBJ1-4; v_call: TRBV3-1/TRBV3-2; d_call: -; cdr3_aa: ASSQDSWTVEKLF
j_call: TRBJ2-3; v_call: TRBV5-1; d_call: TRBD2; cdr3_aa: ASSFSGVTDTQY
j_call: TRBJ2-1; v_call: TRBV24-1; d_call: -; cdr3_aa: ATSDLRGTEVGSYNEQF
j_call: TRBJ1-2; v_call: TRBV4-1; d_call: TRBD1; cdr3_aa: ASSQEDRGTGGHYGYT
j_call: TRBJ2-5; v_call: TRBV19; d_call: TRBD1; cdr3_aa: ASSVRGQGGETQY
j_call: TRBJ2-2; v_call: TRBV3-1/TRBV3-2; d_call: TRBD1; cdr3_aa: ASSQGAGQGTPGELF
j_call: TRBJ1-3; v_call: TRBV7-9; d_call: -; cdr3_aa: ASSLARNSAGNTIY
j_call: TRBJ2-7; v_call: TRBV5-1; d_call: -; cdr3_aa: ASSSSYEQY
j_call: TRBJ2-5; v_call: TRBV7-2; d_call: TRBD2; cdr3_aa: ANGGGGPETQY
j_call: TRBJ2-2; v_call: TRBV7-9; d_call: TRBD1; cdr3_aa: ASSFKTGTGGELF
j_call: TRBJ2-6; v_call: TRBV24-1; d_call: TRBD1; cdr3_aa: ATSDLTGDSGANVLT
j_call: TRBJ1-5; v_call: TRBV7-3; d_call: TRBD1; cdr3_aa: ASSLRGHSNQPQH
j_call: TRBJ1-2; v_call: TRBV6-2/TRBV6-3; d_call: -; cdr3_aa: ASSYSNGENGYGYT
j_call: TRBJ2-6; v_call: TRBV9; d_call: TRBD2; cdr3_aa: ASSGLSGGASGANVLT
j_call: TRBJ1-2; v_call: TRBV3-1/TRBV3-2; d_call: -; cdr3_aa: ASSQVQGRDGYT
j_call: TRBJ2-7; v_call: TRBV27; d_call: -; cdr3_aa: ASSFADTFSYEQY
j_call: TRBJ2-5; v_call: TRBV5-8; d_call: -; cdr3_aa: ASSLRRETQY
j_call: TRBJ1-3; v_call: TRBV7-9; d_call: -; cdr3_aa: AYRGGGYSGNTIY
j_call: TRBJ2-1; v_call: TRBV19; d_call: TRBD2; cdr3_aa: ATLNLAGGPGEQF
j_call: TRBJ2-3; v_call: TRBV2; d_call: TRBD2; cdr3_aa: ASRETSGGAMFPPDTQY
j_call: TRBJ2-2; v_call: TRBV29-1; d_call: TRBD2; cdr3_aa: SASTSGVTGELF
j_call: TRBJ1-4; v_call: TRBV27; d_call: TRBD1; cdr3_aa: ASSETGADNEKLF
j_call: TRBJ2-3; v_call: TRBV7-9; d_call: -; cdr3_aa: ASSPATRRETDTQY
j_call: TRBJ2-1; v_call: TRBV18; d_call: -; cdr3_aa: ASSPGGPGEQF
j_call: TRBJ2-1; v_call: TRBV7-9; d_call: -; cdr3_aa: ASSLTTEYNEQF
j_call: TRBJ1-1; v_call: TRBV5-1; d_call: -; cdr3_aa: ASSFVVGGTEAF
j_call: TRBJ2-7; v_call: TRBV19; d_call: TRBD1; cdr3_aa: ASSIGRGGSYEQY
j_call: TRBJ2-6; v_call: TRBV7-2; d_call: -; cdr3_aa: ASSLSPGANVLT
j_call: TRBJ2-3; v_call: TRBV19; d_call: TRBD1; cdr3_aa: ASSYGQGTSTDTQY
j_call: TRBJ1-5; v_call: TRBV24-1; d_call: TRBD1; cdr3_aa: ATSDSYRGSNQPQH
j_call: TRBJ2-5; v_call: TRBV7-9; d_call: -; cdr3_aa: ASSTTTETQY
j_call: TRBJ2-7; v_call: TRBV7-3; d_call: -; cdr3_aa: ASSSSDTRGGQY
j_call: TRBJ2-7; v_call: TRBV29-1; d_call: TRBD1; cdr3_aa: SVVDRAYEQY
j_call: TRBJ2-3; v_call: TRBV10-1; d_call: TRBD2; cdr3_aa: ASSESGAMDTQY
j_call: TRBJ2-3; v_call: TRBV7-3; d_call: -; cdr3_aa: ASSRGQRSTDTQY
j_call: TRBJ1-6; v_call: TRBV14; d_call: TRBD1; cdr3_aa: ASSQTRDSSYNSPLH